The 6 T cell receptor beta chains listed next were all sequenced from one sample in a study of radiotherapy plus CTLA-4 blockade in lung cancer. The data were produced by immunoSEQ multiplex PCR, yet TCRdb's version contains in-frame clones alone and is incomplete. Here the sample spans about 45,000 clones, roughly 60% being singletons. The specimen was peripheral blood, collected from a patient treated with radiotherapy plus ipilimumab. Receptors originate from a human donor with non-small cell lung cancer who had a partial response to radiotherapy plus ipilimumab.

The rearrangement uses TRBV7-2 and TRBJ2-2; D is uncertain. This CDR3 comprises 13 residues. The germline V and J ends were trimmed by 2 bases and 6 bases, with 7 bases remaining between them. Germline V CDR1 and CDR2: SGHTA, FQGNSA. Here the CDR3 DNA reads TGTGCCAGCAGCTTACAACAGCCCGGGGAGCTGTTTTTT. As protein: CASSLQQPGELFF.

The V gene is TRBV7-3, the J gene TRBJ2-1; 11 bases fit TRBD2. This CDR3 has 15 amino acids. V lost 5 bases to trimming and J lost 6 bases; unmatched junction nucleotides: 6. CDR1 is SGHTA and CDR2 is FQGTGA in the germline V gene. The CDR3 spells CASSALAGGVNEQFF. CDR3 sequence (DNA): TGTGCCAGCAGCGCTCTAGCGGGGGGTGTCAATGAGCAGTTCTTC.

The rearrangement joins TRBV4-1 to TRBJ2-7, with 9 bases identical to TRBD1. Germline loops: CDR1 MGHRA, CDR2 YSYEKL. Losses at the gene ends were 4 bases for V and 7 bases for J; bases not matched to a gene: 8. The CDR3 is made up of 14 amino acids. CDR3 sequence reads: CASSPGTGPGEQYF. For the CDR3, the DNA is TGCGCCAGCAGCCCTGGGACAGGGCCGGGGGAGCAGTACTTC.

The rearrangement links TRBV5-6 to TRBJ1-1; unclear D gene. There are 16 residues in the CDR3. The germline CDR1 and CDR2 sequences are SGHDT and YYEEEE. Deletions cut 5 bases from V and 4 bases from J, with 21 bases between. The CDR3 sequence: CASRPGLKSGRTEAFF. CDR3 DNA: TGTGCCAGCAGGCCGGGATTAAAATCCGGGCGCACTGAAGCTTTCTTT.

The V gene is TRBV5-6, the J gene TRBJ1-2; D is undetermined. V lost 1 base and J 4 bases, leaving 14 bases between the germline ends. This CDR3 is 15 amino acids long. Germline V gene sequence: CDR1 SGHDT, CDR2 YYEEEE. Here the CDR3 DNA reads TGTGCCAGCAGCTTGACTTTGGGAGAGGCCTATGGCTACACCTTC. Protein sequence: CASSLTLGEAYGYTF.

The gene calls are TRBV6-6 and TRBJ1-5; D not resolved. Per the germline V gene, CDR1 is MNHNY and CDR2 is SVGAGI (reference sequence). V was cut by 4 bases and J by 5 bases, with 3 bases left in between. The CDR3 contains 11 residues. The CDR3 DNA sequence: TGTGCCAGCAGTTCAGATCAGCCCCAGCATTTT. Protein: CASSSDQPQHF.